These 27 T cell receptor beta chains share one sample of origin, sequenced in a study of identical twins. TCRdb ran MiXCR on the 5' RACE reads and lists one entry per CDR3 protein. In the table there are 310,000 or so distinct CDR3 sequences, 8.5% to 9.5% of which are singletons. This sample also appeared in a second study, on yellow fever vaccine responses in identical twins.

Sequenced sample: CD8+ T cells sorted from blood. The receptors were sampled from a young woman in good health.

This clonotype appeared many times. This chain connects TRBV4-2 to TRBJ2-4, with D hard to call. This CDR3 contains 17 residues. Germline CDR1 reads LGHNA; CDR2 reads YNFKEQ. Trimming stripped 0 bases from V and 0 bases from J, with 12 bases between. The CDR3 reads CASSQDRIDLAKNIQYF. CDR3 nucleotides: TGTGCCAGCAGCCAAGATCGTATAGACCTAGCCAAAAACATTCAGTACTTC.

The table lists this clonotype with a few counts. The CDR3 DNA reads as TGTGCCAGCAGCTTTATACTAGCGGGAGGCGAGCAGTTCTTC. Protein product: CASSFILAGGEQFF. The chain is built from TRBV11-2 and TRBJ2-1; 12 positions match TRBD2. Looked up from germline, CDR1 is SGHAT and CDR2 is FQNNGV. The CDR3 is made up of 14 amino acids. After removal of 3 bases from V and 10 bases from J, the junction contained 4 bases not matched to a gene. Based on the CDR3 plus reference TRBV11-2 and TRBJ2-1, the full variable domain is EAGVAQSPRYKIIEKRQSVAFWCNPISGHATLYWYQQILGQGPKLLIQFQNNGVVDDSQLPKDRFSAERLKGVDSTLKIQPAKLEDSAVYLCASSFILAGGEQFFGPGTRLTVL.

This clonotype showed up many times. The V and J genes are TRBV27 and TRBJ2-3; 7 bases are a match to TRBD2. After removal of 6 bases from V and 0 bases from J, the junction contained 9 bases not matched to a gene. Germline V lookup: CDR1 MNHEY, CDR2 SMNVEV (reference sequence). This CDR3 is built from 16 residues. The CDR3 DNA follows: TGTGCCAGCAGCCCTCAGTATAGCGGGAGCACAGATACGCAGTATTTT. Translated, it gives CASSPQYSGSTDTQYF.

This clonotype was detected only a few times. The chain joins TRBV2 to TRBJ2-5; D perhaps matches TRBD2 (7 bases). Germline CDR1 and CDR2: SNHLY and FYNNEI. V was cut by 8 bases and J by 2 bases, with 15 bases left in between. The CDR3 contains 14 residues. The CDR3 DNA sequence: TGTGCCAGCCTCCTGGGGGGGCCTCAAGAGACCCAGTACTTC. Amino acids: CASLLGGPQETQYF.

This clonotype has a handful of counts. This sequence joins TRBV7-9 and TRBJ2-3; maybe TRBD2 (6 bases). Trimming pared 5 bases from V and 2 bases from J, leaving 17 bases between. Germline V gives CDR1 SEHNR, CDR2 FQNEAQ (reference sequence). The CDR3 runs 16 residues. The CDR3 DNA follows: TGTGCCAGCAGCGTGGGGGAGGACGGACTCACAGATACGCAGTATTTT. Protein product: CASSVGEDGLTDTQYF.

V and J are TRBV10-3 and TRBJ2-7; 11 bases are a match to TRBD2. Trimming at V came to 6 bases and at J to 13 bases, leaving 11 bases not matched to a gene. The CDR3 has 13 residues. Germline assignment: CDR1 ENHRY and CDR2 SYGVKD. As DNA, the CDR3 is TGTGCCATCAGCAACAATAGCGGGAGGGATTCTTACTTC. Residues: CAISNNSGRDSYF.

This clonotype was observed at least ten times. The chain employs TRBV28 and TRBJ2-7; no firm D call. The germline CDR1 and CDR2 sequences are MDHEN and SYDVKM. The CDR3 is made up of 16 amino acids. Deletions cut 4 bases from V and 3 bases from J, with 19 bases between. This CDR3 reads CASSSETDVVVYEQYF. The CDR3 DNA reads as TGTGCCAGCAGTTCTGAGACGGACGTCGTCGTCTACGAGCAGTACTTC.

This clonotype was observed a handful of times. The chain is built from TRBV7-9 and TRBJ2-2; no firm D call. The CDR3 consists of 14 residues. From germline, CDR1 is SEHNR and CDR2 FQNEAQ (reference sequence). Trimming shortened V by 6 bases and J by 6 bases, and 14 bases separated the two germline ends. Written as DNA, the CDR3 is TGTGCCAGCAGACATGGCGGCACTTCCGGGGAGCTGTTTTTT. This codes for CASRHGGTSGELFF. Combining the CDR3 with reference TRBV7-9 and TRBJ2-2 gives the whole variable domain DTGVSQNPRHKITKRGQNVTFRCDPISEHNRLYWYRQTLGQGPEFLTYFQNEAQLEKSRLLSDRFSAERPKGSFSTLEIQRTEQGDSAMYLCASRHGGTSGELFFGEGSRLTVL.

The V call is TRBV28, the J call TRBJ2-7; the match to TRBD1 covers 12 bases. Germline lookup yields CDR1 MDHEN and CDR2 SYDVKM. The J segment lost 5 bases and the V segment lost 6 bases, leaving 8 bases of the junction unmatched. CDR3 length equals 15 residues. The CDR3 reads CASRFSGTGGHEQYF. CDR3 DNA sequence: TGTGCCAGCAGATTTTCCGGGACAGGGGGCCACGAGCAGTACTTC.

This clonotype was detected ten times or more. The chain uses TRBV2 and TRBJ2-7, with 12 bases fitting TRBD1. This CDR3 has 12 amino acids. Germline V CDR1 and CDR2: SNHLY, FYNNEI. Trimming took 8 bases from V and 5 from J; bases not matched to a gene: 1. DNA for the CDR3: TGTGCCAGCGGGACAGGGGGCAACGAGCAGTACTTC. Amino acids: CASGTGGNEQYF.

This clonotype was counted ten times or more. This chain uses TRBV6-5 with TRBJ2-3; D perhaps matches TRBD1 (5 bases). The CDR3 extends over 14 amino acids. The V and J ends lost 0 bases and 4 bases respectively, with 8 bases between them. Per the germline V gene, CDR1 is MNHEY and CDR2 is SVGAGI. The chain's CDR3 is CASSYSGRADTQYF. The CDR3 nucleotides read TGTGCCAGCAGTTACTCGGGCAGGGCAGATACGCAGTATTTT.

This clonotype was found many times. The genes are TRBV20-1 and TRBJ2-1; no clear D gene. The germline V and J ends were trimmed by 3 bases and 9 bases, with 15 bases remaining between them. There are 13 residues in the CDR3. Germline loops: CDR1 DFQATT, CDR2 SNEGSKA (reference sequence). The CDR3 DNA follows: TGCAGTGCTAGCTCCTTTATGGAAACTGAGCAGTTCTTC. Translation gives CSASSFMETEQFF.

This clonotype was counted between two and nine times. The chain carries TRBV11-2 and TRBJ2-5; TRBD2 aligns across 8 bases. CDR1 and CDR2 from the germline V gene are SGHAT and FQNNGV. The V and J ends lost 5 bases and 2 bases, in that order; junction bases with no gene match: 10. The CDR3 is 16 amino acids. CDR3 in amino acids: CASSIPPGGVQETQYF. CDR3 sequence (DNA): TGTGCCAGCAGCATTCCCCCGGGGGGGGTTCAAGAGACCCAGTACTTC.

In DNA form, the CDR3 reads TGCGCCAGCAGCCGAGAGGTCGTAAGCTCCTACGAGCAGTACTTC. This gives the protein CASSREVVSSYEQYF. The chain uses TRBV4-3 and TRBJ2-7; the D is unclear. V lost 4 bases to trimming and J lost 0 bases, with 13 bases between them. The CDR3 is made up of 15 amino acids. From germline, CDR1 is LGHNA and CDR2 YSLEER.

In this sample, this clonotype turned up a few times. The J gene is TRBJ1-1, the V gene TRBV30; the D gene is possibly TRBD1 (5 bases). Trimming left V 5 bases short and J 3 bases short, with 7 bases between. The CDR3 loop spans 11 amino acids. Per germline, CDR1 GTSNPN and CDR2 SVGIG (reference sequence). CDR3 residues: CAWDSYTEAFF. In DNA, the CDR3 is TGTGCCTGGGACAGCTACACTGAAGCTTTCTTT.

This sequence joins TRBV3-1 and TRBJ2-3; TRBD2 matches 11 bases. Germline loops: CDR1 LGHDT, CDR2 YNNKEL (reference sequence). Trimming at V came to 7 bases and at J to 0 bases, leaving 6 bases not matched to a gene. The length of the CDR3 is 16 residues. The CDR3 coding sequence is TGTGCCAGCACCCCGGGACTAGCGGTTAGCACAGATACGCAGTATTTT. Its translation is CASTPGLAVSTDTQYF.

The chain links TRBV7-9 to TRBJ2-7, with a possible D match to TRBD1 (5 bases). Trimming left V 4 bases short and J 6 bases short, with 16 bases between. The CDR3 contains 14 residues. Germline loops: CDR1 SEHNR, CDR2 FQNEAQ (reference sequence). The CDR3 loop is CASSSLTGRAEQYF. Here the CDR3 DNA reads TGTGCCAGCAGCTCACTTACAGGAAGGGCCGAGCAGTACTTC. The whole variable domain, remainder taken from reference TRBV7-9 and TRBJ2-7, is DTGVSQNPRHKITKRGQNVTFRCDPISEHNRLYWYRQTLGQGPEFLTYFQNEAQLEKSRLLSDRFSAERPKGSFSTLEIQRTEQGDSAMYLCASSSLTGRAEQYFGPGTRLTVT.

Concerning this clonotype: The conserved closing phenylalanine or tryptophan is absent in this CDR3, likely reflecting a read error. V and J are TRBV3-1 and TRBJ2-1, with no clear D. This CDR3 is 16 amino acids long. The V end was cut by 1 base, the J end by 3 bases, with 13 bases between. CDR1 and CDR2 from the germline V gene are LGHDT and YNNKEL (reference sequence). This CDR3 reads CASSQVTDPFYNEQFL. The DNA for the CDR3 is TGTGCCAGCAGCCAAGTAACGGATCCCTTCTACAATGAGCAGTTCCTC.

This clonotype has just a few counts. The chain has TRBV19 and TRBJ2-1; D is unresolved. The CDR3 sequence is 13 residues long. V was trimmed by 3 bases and J by 4 bases, leaving 7 bases between them. CDR1 is LNHDA, CDR2 SQIVND, per germline (reference sequence). Written as DNA, the CDR3 is TGTGCCAGTAGTATGGCCGTGTACAATGAGCAGTTCTTC. It yields the protein CASSMAVYNEQFF.

As to this clonotype: A much larger clone differs from this one at a single base, so this may be a read error. The chain uses TRBV4-3 and TRBJ2-7; D is uncertain. The CDR3 contains 15 residues. Per germline, CDR1 LGHNA and CDR2 YSLEER. This CDR3 is CANSQSPSSSYEQYF. As DNA, the CDR3 is TGCGCCAACAGCCAAAGTCCCTCGAGCTCCTACGAGCAGTACTTC.

This clonotype was counted a few times. This chain links TRBV4-1 with TRBJ2-3, with 8 bases aligning to TRBD1. Germline loops: CDR1 MGHRA, CDR2 YSYEKL. After removal of 4 bases from V and 6 bases from J, the junction contained 12 bases not matched to a gene. The CDR3 is made up of 16 amino acids. The CDR3 protein is CASSPLPGQGGDTQYF. The CDR3 DNA reads TGCGCCAGCAGCCCACTACCCGGACAGGGCGGGGATACGCAGTATTTT.

The V call is TRBV12-1, the J call TRBJ2-1; the table's D call, TRBD2, was not checked against the DNA. TRBV12-1 is a documented pseudogene. The CDR3 extends over 16 amino acids. CDR3 DNA: TGTGCCAGGACCCCGACTAGCGGACCCCTATACAATGAGCAGTTCTTC. The encoded protein is CARTPTSGPLYNEQFF.

The sample holds a few counts of this clonotype. In DNA form, the CDR3 reads TGTGCCAGCAGCTTAAGTGGCGGGGACGAGCAGTACTTC. As protein: CASSLSGGDEQYF. V gene TRBV7-8 combines with J gene TRBJ2-7; D perhaps matches TRBD2 (6 bases). This CDR3 has 13 residues. V was cut by 2 bases and J by 5 bases, with 10 bases left in between. Germline CDR1 reads SGHVS; CDR2 reads FQNEAQ.

This clonotype was picked up a small number of times. The genes are TRBV25-1 and TRBJ2-5, with TRBD2 matching over 9 bases. The CDR3 consists of 15 residues. V gave up 3 bases and J gave up 4 bases; unmatched junction bases: 6. Per germline, CDR1 MGHDK and CDR2 SYGVNS. The CDR3 DNA reads as TGTGCCAGCAGTGACCTCCGGACTAGCGCAGAGACCCAGTACTTC. Translating gives CASSDLRTSAETQYF.

This clonotype came up many times. The genes are TRBV12-3 or TRBV12-4 and TRBJ2-7; 8 bases line up with TRBD2. The CDR3 length is 14 residues. Unmatched junction bases numbered 9, after V lost 7 bases and J lost 4 bases. CDR3 in amino acids: CASTTAGEMYEQYF. CDR3 DNA sequence: TGTGCCAGCACCACAGCGGGAGAGATGTACGAGCAGTACTTC.

This clonotype was detected only a few times. This chain joins TRBV7-2 and TRBJ2-1; 11 bases are shared with TRBD2. This CDR3 is built from 17 residues. The junction had 5 bases not matched to a gene; V was cut back by 1 base and J by 3 bases. Per the germline V gene, CDR1 is SGHTA and CDR2 is FQGNSA. DNA for the CDR3: TGTGCCAGCAGCTTAGGGGACCTAGCGGGAGGCTACAATGAGCAGTTCTTC. Its protein product is CASSLGDLAGGYNEQFF. The variable domain in full, with the rest retrieved from reference TRBV7-2 and TRBJ2-1, is GAGVSQSPSNKVTEKGKDVELRCDPISGHTALYWYRQSLGQGLEFLIYFQGNSAPDKSGLPSDRFSAERTGGSVSTLTIQRTQQEDSAVYLCASSLGDLAGGYNEQFFGPGTRLTVL.

The chain uses TRBV27 and TRBJ2-7; D is unresolved. The CDR3 totals 13 residues. CDR1 and CDR2 from the germline V gene are MNHEY and SMNVEV (reference sequence). V was clipped by 5 bases and J by 0 bases, with 8 bases between them. CDR3 protein: CASSNIPSYEQYF. Written as DNA, the CDR3 is TGTGCCAGCAGTAACATCCCCTCCTACGAGCAGTACTTC.